This entry lists 11 T cell receptor beta chains sequenced from one sample in a study of human T cells and chemical hapten exposure. Time point indicated: patch test 1, 2 weeks after DPC sensitization. The treatment denotes: therapeutic diphenylcyclopropenone sensitization with weekly scalp DPC. MiXCR, run by TCRdb on the RACE reads, gives a single entry per CDR3 protein. This table holds 350,000 or so distinct CDR3 sequences, around 7% found once. The material sequenced was whole blood, taken in connection with sensitization to the hapten diphenylcyclopropenone (DPC). These receptors were obtained from a woman younger than 35 with alopecia areata. Some clones in this sample may be carry-over from other donors' samples.

The table lists this clonotype with a few counts. J is TRBJ2-5 and V is TRBV28, with 10 bases lining up with TRBD2. Per germline, CDR1 MDHEN and CDR2 SYDVKM. V lost 5 bases, J lost 2 bases, and 8 bases stayed unmatched. CDR3 length: 16 residues. The CDR3 region has the DNA TGTGCCAGCAGTCCAAGCAAGCGGGGGGGGCAAGAGACCCAGTACTTC. It is translated as CASSPSKRGGQETQYF.

The V gene is TRBV7-9, the J gene TRBJ1-5; weak D call: TRBD1 (6 bases). Between the trimmed V and J ends, which lost 1 base and 7 bases, there was a span of 8 bases. Per germline, CDR1 SEHNR and CDR2 FQNEAQ (reference sequence). CDR3 length equals 13 residues. The CDR3, as DNA: TGTGCCAGCAGCTTAGACAGGGAACAGCCCCAGCATTTT. It translates to CASSLDREQPQHF. Combining the CDR3 with reference TRBV7-9 and TRBJ1-5 gives the whole variable domain DTGVSQNPRHKITKRGQNVTFRCDPISEHNRLYWYRQTLGQGPEFLTYFQNEAQLEKSRLLSDRFSAERPKGSFSTLEIQRTEQGDSAMYLCASSLDREQPQHFGDGTRLSIL.

This clonotype has a handful of counts. The rearrangement joins TRBV12-3 or TRBV12-4 to TRBJ1-2, with D perhaps matching TRBD1 (5 bases). The CDR3 runs to 15 residues. V was pared by 4 bases and J by 2 bases, with 14 bases between. CDR3 residues: CASSSGTANNYGYTF. CDR3 DNA: TGTGCCAGCAGTTCAGGGACGGCAAACAACTATGGCTACACCTTC.

This clonotype was seen at least ten times. This chain uses TRBV7-6 with TRBJ2-7, with D possibly matching TRBD2 (5 bases). From germline, CDR1 is SGHVS and CDR2 FNYEAQ. The CDR3 length is 15 residues. The V end lost 5 bases, the J end lost 4 bases, and 18 bases lay between the germline ends. The CDR3 reads CASSRANGGGYEQYF. CDR3 sequence (DNA): TGTGCCAGCAGCCGTGCCAATGGTGGCGGGTACGAGCAGTACTTC.

The J gene is TRBJ2-1, the V gene TRBV4-3; 8 nucleotides align to TRBD1. With V trimmed by 6 bases and J by 0 bases, 4 bases remained unmatched. The CDR3 loop spans 15 amino acids. Germline lookup yields CDR1 LGHNA and CDR2 YSLEER. CDR3 residues: CASSRTGSSYNEQFF. The CDR3 DNA follows: TGCGCCAGCAGTCGGACAGGGAGCTCCTACAATGAGCAGTTCTTC.

V is TRBV10-3 and J is TRBJ2-3, with D uncertain. Germline V gene data show CDR1 as ENHRY and CDR2 as SYGVKD. This CDR3 is built from 13 residues. V was trimmed by 3 bases and J by 0 bases, leaving 4 bases between them. This chain's CDR3 is CAISETSTDTQYF. The CDR3 DNA follows: TGTGCCATCAGTGAAACAAGCACAGATACGCAGTATTTT.

This clonotype has just a few counts. The rearrangement links TRBV3-1 to TRBJ1-2; D is ambiguous. The CDR3 contains 15 residues. From germline, CDR1 is LGHDT and CDR2 YNNKEL (reference sequence). Trimming cost V 4 bases and J 0 bases, with 12 bases left between them. CDR3 DNA: TGTGCCAGCAGCCTCCACGTGGGCACTAACTATGGCTACACCTTC. This encodes CASSLHVGTNYGYTF. Full variable domain (outside the CDR3, taken from reference TRBV3-1 and TRBJ1-2): DTAVSQTPKYLVTQMGNDKSIKCEQNLGHDTMYWYKQDSKKFLKIMFSYNNKELIINETVPNRFSPKSPDKAHLNLHINSLELGDSAVYFCASSLHVGTNYGYTFGSGTRLTVV.

The table lists this clonotype with a few counts. This rearrangement joins TRBV3-1 to TRBJ2-3; D remains unclear. The CDR3 loop spans 15 amino acids. The V end was cut by 5 bases, the J end by 4 bases, with 16 bases between. The germline V gene has CDR1 LGHDT and CDR2 YNNKEL (reference sequence). The CDR3 region is CASSSSIQRPDTQYF. The CDR3 bases are TGTGCCAGCAGCTCGAGCATACAGAGACCAGATACGCAGTATTTT.

This clonotype was observed a few times. The rearrangement uses TRBV25-1 and TRBJ1-5; tentative D call: TRBD1 (5 bases). V was cut by 10 bases and J by 4 bases, with 14 bases left in between. Germline CDR1 is MGHDK and CDR2 is SYGVNS. This CDR3 region has 13 residues. CDR3 amino acids: CANGVGTNQPQHF. CDR3 nucleotides: TGTGCCAACGGGGTGGGGACGAATCAGCCCCAGCATTTT. The variable domain in full, completed from reference TRBV25-1 and TRBJ1-5, reads EADIYQTPRYLVIGTGKKITLECSQTMGHDKMYWYQQDPGMELHLIHYSYGVNSTEKGDLSSESTVSRIRTEHFPLTLESARPSHTSQYLCANGVGTNQPQHFGDGTRLSIL.

This clonotype has just a few counts. The rearrangement joins TRBV5-6 to TRBJ2-7; a possible D gene is TRBD2 (5 bases). The CDR3 has 12 amino acids. Germline V gives CDR1 SGHDT, CDR2 YYEEEE. Trimming cost V 2 bases and J 7 bases, with 10 bases left between them. The CDR3 is CASSFRPGEQYF. Here the CDR3 DNA reads TGTGCCAGCAGCTTCAGGCCGGGAGAGCAGTACTTC.

V is TRBV29-1 and J is TRBJ2-7; 11 bases are a match to TRBD2. V lost 6 bases and J lost 2; bases outside the gene matches: 6. Germline V CDR1 and CDR2: SQVTM, ANQGSEA. This CDR3 comprises 14 residues. CDR3 coding DNA: TGCAGCGTAACTAGCGGGGGTCTTCCCTACGAGCAGTACTTC. Encoded protein: CSVTSGGLPYEQYF.